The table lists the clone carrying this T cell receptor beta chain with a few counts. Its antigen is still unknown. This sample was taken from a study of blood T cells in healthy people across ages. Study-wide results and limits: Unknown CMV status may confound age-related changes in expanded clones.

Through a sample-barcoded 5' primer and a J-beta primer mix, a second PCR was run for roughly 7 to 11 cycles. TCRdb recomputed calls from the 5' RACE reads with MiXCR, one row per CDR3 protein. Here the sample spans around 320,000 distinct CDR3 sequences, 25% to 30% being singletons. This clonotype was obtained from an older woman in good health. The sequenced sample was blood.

CDR3 amino acids: CASSQDKGWRYTDTQYF. The CDR3 region has the DNA TGTGCCAGCAGCCAAGATAAGGGTTGGAGGTACACAGATACGCAGTATTTT. This rearrangement joins TRBV14 to TRBJ2-3; a possible D gene is TRBD2 (5 bases). The CDR3 is 17 residues long. Germline assignment: CDR1 SGHDN and CDR2 FVKESK. Trimming cost V 0 bases and J 2 bases, with 15 bases left between them.